The sequence of this T cell receptor (beta chain) was determined in a study of CXCR3-negative and CXCR3-positive naive CD8 T cells. Regarding the study as a whole: Whereas memory cells differed, naive CXCR3-negative and CXCR3-positive cells shared similar TRBV-TRBJ usage.

By phenotype, naive CD8+ T cells were CD45RO-CCR7+CD27+CD95-. Carrying UMI labels, the TRB cDNA libraries were prepared through 5' RACE. TCRdb reanalyzed the 5' RACE reads, giving one entry per CDR3 protein sequence and no DNA. The table gives 35,000 to 55,000 distinct CDR3 sequences; the top ten clones make up 2% to 2.5% of it. This CDR3 is 15 amino acids long. Germline CDR1 reads MNHNS; CDR2 reads SASEGT. A word on this clonotype: Its matching antigen is unknown.

This receptor was identified in a human donor in good health. Some clones in this sample may be carry-over from other donors' samples. Input material: naive CXCR3- CD8+ T cells from blood. As to subset: CD45RO-CCR7+CD27+CD95- naive CD8+ T cells lacking CXCR3 (TNR3-). The gene calls are TRBV6-1 and TRBJ2-1; TCRdb lists TRBD2, though no DNA is available to test this call. The CDR3 spells CASSPSGGGYNEQFF.